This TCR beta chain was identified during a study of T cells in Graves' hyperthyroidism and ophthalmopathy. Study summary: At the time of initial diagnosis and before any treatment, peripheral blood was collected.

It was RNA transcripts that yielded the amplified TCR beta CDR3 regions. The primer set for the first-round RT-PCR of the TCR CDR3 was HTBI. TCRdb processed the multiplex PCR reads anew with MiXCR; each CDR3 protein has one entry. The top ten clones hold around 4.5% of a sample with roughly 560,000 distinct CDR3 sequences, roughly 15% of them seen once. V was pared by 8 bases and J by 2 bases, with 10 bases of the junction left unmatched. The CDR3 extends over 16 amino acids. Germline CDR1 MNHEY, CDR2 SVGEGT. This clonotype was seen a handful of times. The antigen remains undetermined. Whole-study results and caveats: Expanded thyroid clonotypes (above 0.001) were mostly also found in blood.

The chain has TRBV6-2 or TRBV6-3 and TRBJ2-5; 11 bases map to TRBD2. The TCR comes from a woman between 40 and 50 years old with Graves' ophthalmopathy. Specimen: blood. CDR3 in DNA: TGTGCCAGCCGATCTTTGGGACTAGCGGCTCAAGAGACCCAGTACTTC. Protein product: CASRSLGLAAQETQYF.